The present T cell receptor beta chain was sequenced within a study of post-analysis software for immune sequencing data. Study-wide background: Secondary progressive, relapsing-remitting and progressive-relapsing multiple sclerosis were among the included disease courses. Study-wide findings and caveats: Compared with controls, patients had more of 4 to 6 TRBV segments, including TRBV5-6, TRBV5-1 and TRBV20-1. There was significantly lower normalized Chao1 diversity in multiple sclerosis patients than in controls. F measure grouped same-batch samples tightly together.

The TCR beta cDNA libraries contained unique molecular identifiers. Once about 0.9 to 11 million T cells were used, 400,000 to 550,000 cDNA molecules resulted. TCRdb re-called the PCR reads through MiXCR, storing one row per CDR3 protein. The sample includes hundreds of thousands of distinct CDR3 sequences, roughly 50% of them seen just once. Per the germline V gene, CDR1 is MGHRA and CDR2 is YSYEKL. The CDR3 length is 14 residues. Trimming removed 5 bases at V and 0 bases at J, with 11 bases between. A few counts support this clonotype. Its antigen is unidentified. The sample consisted of blood. V is TRBV4-1 and J is TRBJ2-7; possibly TRBD1 or TRBD2 for D (5 bases each). The TCR sequence derives from a girl aged 10-17 years with multiple sclerosis. The CDR3 protein is CASSRGPTSYEQYF. CDR3 bases: TGCGCCAGCAGCAGGGGACCAACCTCCTACGAGCAGTACTTC.